The 27 T cell receptor beta chains reported below all come from one sample, sequenced in a study of blood T cell repertoires in COVID-19. The table came from immunoSEQ multiplex PCR; TCRdb's copy has only in-frame clones and leaves some out. The sample includes 150,000 to 200,000 clones, about 76% of them seen just once. The sequenced sample consisted of peripheral blood. These receptor sequences come from a woman aged 40-49 years with COVID-19, enrolled during active disease.

Only a few counts were recorded for this clone. The rearrangement links TRBV11-3 to TRBJ1-5, with TRBD1 matching over 7 bases. Germline CDR1 and CDR2: SGHNT and YENEEA. After removal of 2 bases from V and 5 bases from J, the junction contained 12 bases not matched to a gene. This CDR3 region has 17 residues. In DNA, the CDR3 is TGTGCCAGCAGCTTATCCCCGACAGGGTACGGGCATCAGCCCCAGCATTTT. It is translated as CASSLSPTGYGHQPQHF.

The rearrangement uses TRBV6-5 and TRBJ2-5; 7 nucleotides line up with TRBD2. V lost 8 bases and J lost 0; bases outside the gene matches: 0. CDR3 size: 12 residues. The germline V gene encodes CDR1 MNHEY and CDR2 SVGAGI. The CDR3 reads CASAGDQETQYF. The CDR3 DNA sequence: TGTGCCAGCGCGGGAGACCAAGAGACCCAGTACTTC.

The V call is TRBV2, the J call TRBJ1-6, with a tentative D call TRBD1 (5 bases). Germline V lookup: CDR1 SNHLY, CDR2 FYNNEI. The length of the CDR3 is 15 residues. The V end lost 7 bases, the J end lost 8 bases, and 18 bases lay between the germline ends. The DNA of the CDR3 is TGTGCCAGCACTTTACAAGGGCCCAGGGATTCACCCCTCCACTTT. Protein sequence: CASTLQGPRDSPLHF.

This clone was observed once. The chain uses TRBV10-3 and TRBJ1-4; 8 nucleotides match TRBD1. CDR1 and CDR2 from the germline V gene are ENHRY and SYGVKD. CDR3 length equals 17 residues. Losses at the gene ends were 3 bases for V and 0 bases for J; bases not matched to a gene: 6. CDR3 sequence reads: CAISDTQGAATNEKLFF. CDR3 coding DNA: TGTGCCATCAGTGATACCCAGGGGGCGGCAACTAATGAAAAACTGTTTTTT.

The V gene is TRBV5-1, the J gene TRBJ2-2; 15 bases fit TRBD2. The trim removed 4 bases at V and 0 bases at J, leaving 4 bases unmatched. Germline-derived CDR1 and CDR2 are SGHRS and YFSETQ. The CDR3 spans 18 residues. CDR3 nucleotides: TGCGCCAGCAGCGGCGGACTAGCGGGAGGGCCGAACACCGGGGAGCTGTTTTTT. It encodes CASSGGLAGGPNTGELFF. The variable domain in full, with the rest retrieved from reference TRBV5-1 and TRBJ2-2, is KAGVTQTPRYLIKTRGQQVTLSCSPISGHRSVSWYQQTPGQGLQFLFEYFSETQRNKGNFPGRFSGRQFSNSRSEMNVSTLELGDSALYLCASSGGLAGGPNTGELFFGEGSRLTVL.

V gene TRBV6-6 combines with J gene TRBJ2-7, with TRBD1 as a possible D gene (7 bases). This CDR3 has 14 residues. Germline values: CDR1 MNHNY, CDR2 SVGAGI (reference sequence). The V end was cut by 6 bases, the J end by 3 bases, with 15 bases between. CDR3 sequence reads: CASRGGTAFYEQYF. CDR3 DNA sequence: TGTGCCAGCAGAGGGGGGACAGCCTTCTACGAGCAGTACTTC.

The chain employs TRBV6-5 and TRBJ2-7; 7 bases align to TRBD1. Trimming removed 5 bases from V and 4 bases from J; junction bases left unmatched: 8. This CDR3 comprises 14 residues. Germline assignment: CDR1 MNHEY and CDR2 SVGAGI. The DNA of the CDR3 is TGTGCCAGCAGTAATGACAGGGTGGGATACGAGCAGTACTTC. Protein: CASSNDRVGYEQYF.

This chain joins TRBV21-1 and TRBJ2-1; the DNA was not compared with TRBD2, the D call given in the table. TRBV21-1 is assigned pseudogene status. The CDR3 totals 16 residues. CDR3 sequence (DNA): TGTGCCAGCAGGTACCTAGCGGAGTATACAATGAGTGGGCAGTTCTTC. This translates into CASRYLAEYTMSGQFF.

V is TRBV3-1 (or the pseudogene TRBV3-2) and J is TRBJ2-3, with 9 bases lining up with TRBD1. The CDR3 is 15 residues long. V gave up 2 bases and J gave up 4 bases; unmatched junction bases: 4. Germline CDR1 reads LGHDT; CDR2 reads YNNKEL (reference sequence). The CDR3 coding sequence is TGTGCCAGCAGCCAAAACAGGGGGCAGGCAGATACGCAGTATTTT. Translated, it gives CASSQNRGQADTQYF.

V and J are TRBV6-5 and TRBJ1-3; TRBD1 might be the D (6 bases). Trimming took off 9 bases at V and 5 bases at J, with 20 bases between the two ends. The CDR3 extends over 15 amino acids. Germline CDR1 MNHEY, CDR2 SVGAGI. The CDR3 region is CARGHSGEGRNTIYF. The CDR3 DNA sequence: TGTGCCAGAGGACATTCAGGGGAAGGTCGAAACACCATATATTTT.

The chain links TRBV27 to TRBJ2-7; 9 bases are shared with TRBD1. Germline V gene data show CDR1 as MNHEY and CDR2 as SMNVEV (reference sequence). CDR3 length: 14 residues. J lost 5 bases, V lost 3 bases, and 5 bases had no gene match. In DNA form, the CDR3 reads TGTGCCAGCAGTTTTAGGACAGGGGTCGACGAGCAGTACTTC. Protein: CASSFRTGVDEQYF.

The V call is TRBV18, the J call TRBJ1-2; 8 bases are shared with TRBD1. This CDR3 is 14 amino acids long. Losses at the gene ends were 4 bases for V and 6 bases for J; bases not matched to a gene: 7. Germline V gene sequence: CDR1 KGHSH, CDR2 LQKENI. The CDR3 sequence is CASSRDTGGDGYTF. Here the CDR3 DNA reads TGTGCCAGCTCACGAGACACAGGGGGAGATGGCTACACCTTC.

In this sample, this clone turned up once. The rearrangement joins TRBV5-5 to TRBJ1-6; possible D gene TRBD1, 5 bases. V lost 7 bases and J lost 9, with 14 bases in between. This CDR3 is built from 13 residues. Germline CDR1 SGHKS, CDR2 YYEKEE (reference sequence). The CDR3 spells CASERAGGSPLHF. DNA for the CDR3: TGTGCCAGCGAGAGAGCCGGGGGTTCACCCCTCCACTTT.

Details on this clone: The same CDR3 arises from other DNA sequences in this sample as well. This rearrangement joins TRBV7-9 to TRBJ1-1; weak D call: TRBD1 (5 bases). This CDR3 spans 13 amino acids. Germline V CDR1 and CDR2: SEHNR, FQNEAQ (reference sequence). Deletions cut 2 bases from V and 4 bases from J, with 8 bases between. CDR3 in DNA: TGTGCCAGCAGCTTATCGGGGGGCACTGAAGCTTTCTTT. Its protein product is CASSLSGGTEAFF.

CDR3: CARSGGQANEQYF. CDR3 nucleotides: TGTGCCCGTAGTGGGGGACAGGCAAACGAGCAGTACTTC. The chain employs TRBV30 and TRBJ2-7, with 8 bases identical to TRBD1. Germline loops: CDR1 GTSNPN, CDR2 SVGIG (reference sequence). The CDR3 is 13 amino acids. V dropped 8 bases and J dropped 5; count of bases not matched to a gene: 11.

The chain employs TRBV5-8 and TRBJ2-1; 7 nucleotides match TRBD1. This CDR3 has 15 amino acids. The junction had 7 bases not matched to a gene; V was cut back by 4 bases and J by 3 bases. Per the germline V gene, CDR1 is SGHTS and CDR2 is YDEGEE. CDR3 bases: TGTGCCAGCAGCCACGACAGGGTTCACTACAATGAGCAGTTCTTC. Amino acid sequence: CASSHDRVHYNEQFF.

J is TRBJ1-2 and V is TRBV19, with 7 positions matching TRBD1. Germline CDR1 LNHDA, CDR2 SQIVND (reference sequence). The junction had 7 bases not matched to a gene; V was cut back by 7 bases and J by 5 bases. The CDR3 is 13 amino acids. The DNA of the CDR3 is TGTGCCAGTACGAATAGACAGGGATATGGCTACACCTTC. Its translation is CASTNRQGYGYTF.

The CDR3 DNA reads as TGTGCCAGCAGCTCGATTGGACAGGGATCTAATGAAAAACTGTTTTTT. Amino acids: CASSSIGQGSNEKLFF. The chain uses TRBV5-6 and TRBJ1-4; 8 nucleotides agree with TRBD1. Looked up from germline, CDR1 is SGHDT and CDR2 is YYEEEE. V lost 3 bases and J lost 3; bases outside the gene matches: 7. The length of the CDR3 is 16 residues.

The chain uses TRBV3-1 (or the pseudogene TRBV3-2) and TRBJ2-1; D possibly corresponds to TRBD2 (5 bases). V was shortened by 4 bases and J by 9 bases, with 22 bases between the two germline ends. Per germline, CDR1 LGHDT and CDR2 YNNKEL (reference sequence). The CDR3 runs 16 residues. The DNA of the CDR3 is TGTGCCAGCAGCCTCGGGGTCAGCGCCGCTATGGGTGAGCAGTTCTTC. Translating gives CASSLGVSAAMGEQFF.

The chain uses TRBV7-2 and TRBJ2-5, with 8 bases aligning to TRBD2. Germline lookup yields CDR1 SGHTA and CDR2 FQGNSA. The CDR3 contains 14 residues. V lost 5 bases and J lost 5; bases outside the gene matches: 7. CDR3 DNA sequence: TGTGCCAGCAGCCCGGGGGGGGTCGGGGAGACCCAGTACTTC. Its protein product is CASSPGGVGETQYF.

The genes are TRBV5-1 and TRBJ1-2; D not certain. Trimming removed 3 bases from V and 4 bases from J, with 13 bases in between. This CDR3 has 14 amino acids. Germline V lookup: CDR1 SGHRS, CDR2 YFSETQ. CDR3 in DNA: TGCGCCAGCAGCTCCGGGATCCCTCCCTATGGCTACACCTTC. It translates to CASSSGIPPYGYTF.

The chain couples TRBV5-4 to TRBJ2-2, with 8 bases that match TRBD1. Germline-derived CDR1 and CDR2 are SGHNT and YYREEE (reference sequence). V shed 2 bases and J 5 bases; nucleotides not matched to a gene: 11. This CDR3 has 17 residues. CDR3 coding DNA: TGTGCCAGCAGCTTAGCCACGCCGGGACAGGAGACCGGGGAGCTGTTTTTT. Translated, it gives CASSLATPGQETGELFF. Full variable domain (missing parts from reference TRBV5-4 and TRBJ2-2): ETGVTQSPTHLIKTRGQQVTLRCSSQSGHNTVSWYQQALGQGPQFIFQYYREEENGRGNFPPRFSGLQFPNYSSELNVNALELDDSALYLCASSLATPGQETGELFFGEGSRLTVL.

The rearrangement links TRBV18 to TRBJ1-2; 7 bases map to TRBD1. The germline CDR1 and CDR2 sequences are KGHSH and LQKENI. CDR3 length: 16 amino acids. V lost 3 bases and J lost 1; bases outside the gene matches: 8. The CDR3 region has the DNA TGTGCCAGCTCACCGCAGACAGGGACCGTTAACTATGGCTACACCTTC. Translated: CASSPQTGTVNYGYTF.

CDR3: CASSLIGGRVTEAFF. For the CDR3, the DNA is TGTGCCAGCAGCTTAATCGGGGGACGCGTCACTGAAGCTTTCTTT. V gene TRBV7-3 combines with J gene TRBJ1-1; tentative D call: TRBD1 (5 bases). CDR3 length: 15 residues. Trimming cost V 1 base and J 4 bases, with 13 bases left between them. From germline, CDR1 is SGHTA and CDR2 FQGTGA.

V and J are TRBV12-5 and TRBJ2-3; D uncertain. This CDR3 has 15 amino acids. CDR1 and CDR2 (germline): LGHNT, FRNRAP. The ends were cut back, 7 bases at V and 2 bases at J, with 16 bases in the middle. The CDR3 nucleotides read TGTGCTAGTGCCCTACCCGACATCAACACAGATACGCAGTATTTT. It encodes CASALPDINTDTQYF.

The chain is built from TRBV6-6 and TRBJ2-2, with TRBD1 matching 12 bases. This CDR3 has 16 amino acids. Losses at the gene ends were 6 bases for V and 6 bases for J; bases not matched to a gene: 8. CDR1 and CDR2 from the germline V gene are MNHNY and SVGAGI (reference sequence). The chain's CDR3 is CASRRLGQGAPGELFF. DNA of the CDR3: TGTGCCAGCAGGCGATTGGGACAGGGGGCGCCCGGGGAGCTGTTTTTT.

This clone was picked up one time. V and J are TRBV14 and TRBJ2-7; 8 nucleotides line up with TRBD2. The length of the CDR3 is 14 residues. Trimming cost V 3 bases and J 2 bases; bases outside gene matches: 3. Per the germline V gene, CDR1 is SGHDN and CDR2 is FVKESK. In DNA form, the CDR3 reads TGTGCCAGCAGCCACAGCGGGGGTCCCTACGAGCAGTACTTC. Translating it yields CASSHSGGPYEQYF.